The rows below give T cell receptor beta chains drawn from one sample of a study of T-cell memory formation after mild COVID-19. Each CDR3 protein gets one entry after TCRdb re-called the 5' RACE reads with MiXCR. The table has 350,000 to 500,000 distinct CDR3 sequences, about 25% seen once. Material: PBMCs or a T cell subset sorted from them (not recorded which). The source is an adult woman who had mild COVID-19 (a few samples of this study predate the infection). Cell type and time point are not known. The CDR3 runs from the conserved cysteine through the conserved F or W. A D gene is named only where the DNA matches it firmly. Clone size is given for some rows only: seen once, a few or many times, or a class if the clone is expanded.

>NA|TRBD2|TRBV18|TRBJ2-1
CASSTSGANNEQFF
TGTGCCAGCTCTACTAGCGGGGCCAACAATGAGCAGTTCTTC
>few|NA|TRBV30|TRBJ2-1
CAWSAGEDEQFF
TGTGCCTGGAGTGCGGGGGAGGATGAGCAGTTCTTC
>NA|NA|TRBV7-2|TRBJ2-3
CASSLAGRIADTQYF
TGTGCCAGCAGCTTAGCGGGTAGGATCGCAGATACGCAGTATTTT
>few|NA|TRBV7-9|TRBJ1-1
CASSSFTGPNTEAFF
TGTGCCAGCAGCTCATTTACAGGGCCGAACACTGAAGCTTTCTTT
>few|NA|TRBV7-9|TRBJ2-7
CASSLLGMAYEQYF
TGTGCCAGCAGCTTACTGGGGATGGCCTACGAGCAGTACTTC
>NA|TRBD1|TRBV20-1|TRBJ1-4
CSAKGQFTATNEKLFF
TGCAGTGCGAAGGGACAGTTCACTGCAACTAATGAAAAACTGTTTTTT
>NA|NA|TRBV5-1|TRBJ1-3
CASSARDTGNTIYF
TGCGCCAGCAGCGCCCGGGACACTGGAAACACCATATATTTT
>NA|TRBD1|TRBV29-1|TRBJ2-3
CSVESWMGQVTSTDTQYF
TGCAGCGTTGAATCGTGGATGGGACAGGTGACTAGCACAGATACGCAGTATTTT
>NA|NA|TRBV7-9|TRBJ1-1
CASSLTLAHTEAFF
TGTGCCAGCAGCTTAACACTGGCGCACACTGAAGCTTTCTTT
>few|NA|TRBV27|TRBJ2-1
CASSLFRGSSYNEQFF
TGTGCCAGCAGTTTATTCAGGGGTAGCTCCTACAATGAGCAGTTCTTC
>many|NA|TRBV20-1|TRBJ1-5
CSAKTGNQPQHF
TGCAGTGCCAAGACAGGAAATCAGCCCCAGCATTTT
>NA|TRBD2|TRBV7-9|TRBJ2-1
CASSPERLAEQFF
TGTGCCAGCAGCCCCGAACGACTAGCGGAGCAGTTCTTC
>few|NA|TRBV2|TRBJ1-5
CASSDRDQPQHF
TGTGCCAGCAGTGACAGGGATCAGCCCCAGCATTTT
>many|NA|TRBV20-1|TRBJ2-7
CSARDVAGAEHEQYF
TGCAGTGCTAGAGATGTGGCAGGGGCTGAACACGAGCAGTACTTC
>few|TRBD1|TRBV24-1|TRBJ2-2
CATFSDRGNTGELFF
TGTGCCACCTTTTCCGACAGGGGAAACACCGGGGAGCTGTTTTTT
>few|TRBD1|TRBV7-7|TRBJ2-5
CASSLGTGYQETQYF
TGTGCCAGCAGCCTCGGGACAGGGTACCAAGAGACCCAGTACTTC
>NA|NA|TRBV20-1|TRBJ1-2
CSARDDSNYGYTF
TGCAGTGCTAGAGATGACAGTAACTATGGCTACACCTTC
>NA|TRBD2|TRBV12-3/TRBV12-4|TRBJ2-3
CASIPGGRTDTQYF
TGTGCCAGCATTCCGGGGGGTCGCACAGATACGCAGTATTTT
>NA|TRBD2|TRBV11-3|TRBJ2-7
CASSSRTSPYEQYF
TGTGCCAGCAGCTCTAGGACTAGCCCATACGAGCAGTACTTC
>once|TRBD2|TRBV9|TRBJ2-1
CASSNRTSGGANEQFF
TGTGCCAGCAGCAATCGGACTAGCGGGGGGGCCAATGAGCAGTTCTTC
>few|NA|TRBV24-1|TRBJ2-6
CATSDGSSGANVLTF
TGTGCCACCAGTGATGGGTCCTCTGGGGCCAACGTCCTGACTTTC
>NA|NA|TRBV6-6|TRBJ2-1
CASSLTYSHEQFF
TGTGCCAGCAGTCTAACGTATTCTCATGAGCAGTTCTTC
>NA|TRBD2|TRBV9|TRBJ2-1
CASSASSGNAILGEQFF
TGTGCCAGCAGCGCATCTAGCGGGAACGCCATCCTGGGTGAGCAGTTCTTC
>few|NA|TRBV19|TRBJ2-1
CASKSGEQFF
TGTGCCAGTAAGAGTGGTGAGCAGTTCTTC
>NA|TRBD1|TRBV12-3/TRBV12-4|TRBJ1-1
CASSLAGTGTEAFF
TGTGCCAGCAGTTTAGCGGGGACAGGGACTGAAGCTTTCTTT
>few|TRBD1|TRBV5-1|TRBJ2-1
CASSLGTGNDEQFF
TGCGCCAGCAGCTTGGGGACAGGGAACGATGAGCAGTTCTTC
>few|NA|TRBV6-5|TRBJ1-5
CASRGGSNQPQHF
TGTGCCAGCAGGGGGGGGAGCAATCAGCCCCAGCATTTT
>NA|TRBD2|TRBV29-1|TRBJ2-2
CSATTGTSGMKYTGELFF
TGCAGCGCAACAACCGGGACTAGCGGGATGAAGTACACCGGGGAGCTGTTTTTT
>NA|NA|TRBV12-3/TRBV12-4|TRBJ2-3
CASSLWGTGSDTQYF
TGTGCCAGCAGTTTATGGGGTACTGGTTCGGATACGCAGTATTTT
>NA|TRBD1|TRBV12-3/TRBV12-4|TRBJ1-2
CASRKQGLGYGYTF
TGTGCCAGCAGAAAACAGGGGCTCGGCTATGGCTACACCTTC
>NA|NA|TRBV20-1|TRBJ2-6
CSARDPDDSGANVLTF
TGCAGTGCTAGAGACCCGGACGACTCTGGGGCCAACGTCCTGACTTTC
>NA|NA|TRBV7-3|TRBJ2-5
CASSLNPPTLYF
TGTGCCAGCAGCTTAAATCCCCCGACTCTTTACTTC
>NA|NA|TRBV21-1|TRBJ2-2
CASSPYPRGELFF
TGTGCCAGCAGCCCCTACCCTCGCGGGGAGCTGTTTTTT
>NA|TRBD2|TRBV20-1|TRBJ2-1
CSADGLVVNEQFF
TGCAGTGCTGACGGACTAGTAGTCAATGAGCAGTTCTTC